The clone carrying this T cell receptor beta chain was seen just once. These data belong to a study of shared T cell receptors in the human thymus. Using immunoSEQ multiplex PCR, the repertoire was profiled, and TCRdb retains in-frame clones only, with some absent. This sample carries over 650,000 clones, roughly 86% of them seen once, and the ten largest clones take roughly 0.0087%. The germline gives CDR1 MGHDK, CDR2 SYGVNS. The CDR3 is made up of 15 amino acids. This same sample was also taken into another study, of human thymus T cells. This second study says: Donors consisted of healthy Finnish infants (having corrective surgery for congenital heart defects). Resections obtained during corrective heart surgery supplied the thymus tissue. Within thymic and blood repertoires, V and J gene usage appeared to be biased. Related research has reported that thymic repertoires overlap highly among unrelated individuals.

V and J are TRBV25-1 and TRBJ2-5, with 7 positions matching TRBD1. The tail of the sequence fits TRBJ2-7 better, so the J call may be wrong. The receptor's source is a boy younger than two with a congenital heart defect. The sample comprised thymocytes. The CDR3 nucleotides are TGTGCCAGCAGTGGTCGGGACAGACTCGCCTACGAGCAGTACTTC. This gives the protein CASSGRDRLAYEQYF.